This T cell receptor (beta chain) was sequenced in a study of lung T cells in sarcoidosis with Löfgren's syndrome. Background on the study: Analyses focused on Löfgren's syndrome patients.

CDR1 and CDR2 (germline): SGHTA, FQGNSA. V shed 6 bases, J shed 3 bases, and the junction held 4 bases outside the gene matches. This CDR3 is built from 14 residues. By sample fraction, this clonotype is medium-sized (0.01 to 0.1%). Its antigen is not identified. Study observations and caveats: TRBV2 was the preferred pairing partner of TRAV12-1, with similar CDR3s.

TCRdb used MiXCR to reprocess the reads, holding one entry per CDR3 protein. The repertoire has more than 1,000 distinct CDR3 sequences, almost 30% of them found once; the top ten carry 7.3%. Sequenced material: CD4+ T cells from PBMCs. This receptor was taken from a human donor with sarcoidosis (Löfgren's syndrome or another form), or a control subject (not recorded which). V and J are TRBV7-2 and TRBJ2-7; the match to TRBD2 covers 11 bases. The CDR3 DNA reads TGTGCCAGCAGACTAGCGGGGGCCTACTACGAGCAGTACTTC. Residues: CASRLAGAYYEQYF. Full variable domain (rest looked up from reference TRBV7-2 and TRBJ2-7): GAGVSQSPSNKVTEKGKDVELRCDPISGHTALYWYRQSLGQGLEFLIYFQGNSAPDKSGLPSDRFSAERTGGSVSTLTIQRTQQEDSAVYLCASRLAGAYYEQYFGPGTRLTVT.